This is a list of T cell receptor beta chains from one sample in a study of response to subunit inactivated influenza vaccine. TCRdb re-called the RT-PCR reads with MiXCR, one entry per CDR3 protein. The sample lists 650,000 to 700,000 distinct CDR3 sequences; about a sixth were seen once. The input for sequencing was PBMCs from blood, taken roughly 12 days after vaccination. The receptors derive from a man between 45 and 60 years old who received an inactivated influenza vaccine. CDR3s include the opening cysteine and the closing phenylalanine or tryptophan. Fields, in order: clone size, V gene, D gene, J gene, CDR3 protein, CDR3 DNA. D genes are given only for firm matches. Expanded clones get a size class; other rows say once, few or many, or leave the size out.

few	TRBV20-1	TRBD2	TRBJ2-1	CSAIRLAVWHEQFF	TGCAGTGCTATCCGACTAGCGGTATGGCATGAGCAGTTCTTC
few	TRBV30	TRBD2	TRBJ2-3	CAWNRAGGPLSTDTQYF	TGTGCCTGGAATAGAGCGGGGGGGCCTTTAAGCACAGATACGCAGTATTTT
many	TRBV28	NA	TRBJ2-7	CASSLGHSYEQYF	TGCGCCAGCAGCTTGGGACACTCCTACGAGCAGTACTTC
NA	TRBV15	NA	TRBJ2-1	CATSRDTGREQFF	TGTGCCACCAGCAGAGACACGGGGCGTGAGCAGTTCTTC
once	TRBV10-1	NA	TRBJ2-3	CASSDAGLDTQYF	TGCGCCAGCAGTGATGCAGGGTTAGATACGCAGTATTTT
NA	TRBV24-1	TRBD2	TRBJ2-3	CATSDSGTRGTDTQYF	TGTGCCACCAGTGACTCCGGGACTAGAGGCACAGATACGCAGTATTTT
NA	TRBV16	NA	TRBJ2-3	CASSQSQHAFGGGDTQYF	TGTGCCAGCAGCCAATCCCAACATGCGTTCGGGGGTGGAGATACGCAGTATTTT
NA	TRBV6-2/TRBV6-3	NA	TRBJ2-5	CASIEGLLQETQYF	TGTGCCAGCATCGAGGGATTGCTCCAAGAGACCCAGTACTTC
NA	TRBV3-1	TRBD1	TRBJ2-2	CASSPQQTGTGSGGELFF	TGTGCCAGCAGCCCCCAACAGACAGGGACAGGGAGCGGCGGGGAGCTGTTTTTT
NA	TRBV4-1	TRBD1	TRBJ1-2	CASSQVQGGSGYTF	TGCGCCAGCAGCCAGGTTCAGGGGGGCAGTGGCTACACCTTC
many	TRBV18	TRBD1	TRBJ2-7	CASSPGTGIYEQYF	TGTGCCAGCTCACCCGGGACAGGGATTTACGAGCAGTACTTC
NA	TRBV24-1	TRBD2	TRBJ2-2	CATSVATGTSGNTGELFF	TGTGCCACCAGTGTCGCCACCGGGACTAGCGGAAACACCGGGGAGCTGTTTTTT
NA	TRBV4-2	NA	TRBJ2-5	CASSRRQPGRNGGETQYF	TGTGCCAGCAGCCGGAGACAGCCAGGACGAAACGGTGGGGAGACCCAGTACTTC
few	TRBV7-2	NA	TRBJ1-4	CASSSVSGKLFF	TGTGCCAGCAGCTCCGTTTCGGGAAAACTGTTTTTT
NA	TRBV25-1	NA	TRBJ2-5	CASSGAAGETQYF	TGTGCCAGCAGTGGAGCGGCCGGCGAGACCCAGTACTTC
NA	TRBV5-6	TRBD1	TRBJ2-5	CASSETLTGAKETQYF	TGTGCCAGCAGCGAGACTTTGACAGGGGCAAAAGAGACCCAGTACTTC
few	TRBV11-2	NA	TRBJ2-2	CASSLLFGDRAGELFF	TGTGCCAGCAGCTTATTGTTCGGGGACCGCGCCGGGGAGCTGTTTTTT
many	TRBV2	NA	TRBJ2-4	CASSPGAKNIQYF	TGTGCCAGCAGCCCTGGGGCCAAAAACATTCAGTACTTC
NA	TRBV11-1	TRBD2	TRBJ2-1	CAGKTLLAGGPSSYNEQFF	TGTGCCGGCAAAACCCTTCTAGCGGGAGGACCGAGCTCCTACAATGAGCAGTTCTTC
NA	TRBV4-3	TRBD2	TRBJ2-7	CASSQTAGVWYEQYF	TGCGCCAGCAGCCAGACAGCGGGAGTATGGTACGAGCAGTACTTC
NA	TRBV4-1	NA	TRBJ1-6	CASSQYGTYPLSYNSPLHF	TGCGCCAGCAGCCAATACGGGACATACCCTCTTTCCTATAATTCACCCCTCCACTTT
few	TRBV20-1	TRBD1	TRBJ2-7	CSARDRGTAFSYEQYF	TGCAGTGCTAGAGATCGTGGGACAGCTTTCTCCTACGAGCAGTACTTC
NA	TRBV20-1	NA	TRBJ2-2	CSATRTGTMGELFF	TGCAGTGCTACAAGGACCGGGACAATGGGGGAGCTGTTTTTT
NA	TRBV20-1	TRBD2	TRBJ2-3	CSASRGGADTQYF	TGCAGTGCTAGTCGGGGGGGGGCAGATACGCAGTATTTT
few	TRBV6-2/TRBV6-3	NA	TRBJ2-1	CASSVGSSYNEQFF	TGTGCCAGCAGTGTGGGGAGCTCCTACAATGAGCAGTTCTTC
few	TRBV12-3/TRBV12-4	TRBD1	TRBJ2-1	CASSEAHSPGTGASNF	TGTGCCAGCAGCGAAGCCCATTCTCCCGGGACAGGGGCGTCAAACTTC
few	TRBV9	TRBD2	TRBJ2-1	CASSVRGDSYNEQFF	TGTGCCAGCAGCGTTCGGGGGGATTCCTACAATGAGCAGTTCTTC
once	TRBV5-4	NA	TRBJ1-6	CASSPGTLGNSPLHF	TGTGCCAGCAGCCCTGGGACCCTCGGCAATTCACCCCTCCACTTT
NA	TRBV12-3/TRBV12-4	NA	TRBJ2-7	CASSLVGPLYEQYF	TGTGCCAGCAGTTTAGTAGGGCCCCTCTACGAGCAGTACTTC
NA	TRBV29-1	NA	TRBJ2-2	CSVLGVNTGELFF	TGCAGCGTTCTGGGAGTTAACACCGGGGAGCTGTTTTTT
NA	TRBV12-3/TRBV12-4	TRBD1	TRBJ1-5	CASRQGPRGQPQHF	TGTGCCAGCAGACAGGGGCCGAGAGGTCAGCCCCAGCATTTT
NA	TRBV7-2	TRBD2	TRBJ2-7	CASSLGALRLAGNEQYF	TGTGCCAGCAGCTTAGGCGCCCTAAGACTAGCGGGGAACGAGCAGTACTTC
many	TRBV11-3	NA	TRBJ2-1	CASSLESPGYNEQFF	TGTGCCAGCAGCTTAGAATCACCTGGATACAATGAGCAGTTCTTC
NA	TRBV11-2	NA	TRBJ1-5	CASSLTGPGNQPQHF	TGTGCCAGCAGCTTAACGGGGCCCGGCAATCAGCCCCAGCATTTT
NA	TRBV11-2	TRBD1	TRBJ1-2	CASSPGQSGGYTF	TGTGCCAGCAGCCCGGGACAGTCTGGGGGCTACACCTTC
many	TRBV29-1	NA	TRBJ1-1	CSVSALGDTEAFF	TGCAGCGTTTCGGCCCTAGGAGACACTGAAGCTTTCTTT
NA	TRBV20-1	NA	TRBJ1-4	CSAPDRKQGRAEKLFF	TGCAGTGCCCCGGACCGGAAACAGGGTCGGGCTGAAAAACTGTTTTTT
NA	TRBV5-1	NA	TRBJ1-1	CASSLDSGENTEAFF	TGCGCCAGCAGCTTGGACTCAGGAGAGAACACTGAAGCTTTCTTT
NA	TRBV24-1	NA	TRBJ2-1	CATSEGQINEQFF	TGTGCCACCAGTGAAGGACAGATCAATGAGCAGTTCTTC
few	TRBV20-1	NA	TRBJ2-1	CSAKRGGDYNEQFF	TGCAGTGCTAAACGTGGGGGAGATTACAATGAGCAGTTCTTC
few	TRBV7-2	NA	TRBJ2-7	CASSINWQGEQYF	TGTGCCAGCAGCATCAACTGGCAAGGCGAGCAGTACTTC
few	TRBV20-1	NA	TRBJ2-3	CSAGDASTDTQYF	TGCAGTGCTGGGGACGCAAGCACAGATACGCAGTATTTT
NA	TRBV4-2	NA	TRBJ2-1	CASSQEWRGGNEQFF	TGTGCCAGCAGCCAAGAATGGAGGGGCGGAAATGAGCAGTTCTTC